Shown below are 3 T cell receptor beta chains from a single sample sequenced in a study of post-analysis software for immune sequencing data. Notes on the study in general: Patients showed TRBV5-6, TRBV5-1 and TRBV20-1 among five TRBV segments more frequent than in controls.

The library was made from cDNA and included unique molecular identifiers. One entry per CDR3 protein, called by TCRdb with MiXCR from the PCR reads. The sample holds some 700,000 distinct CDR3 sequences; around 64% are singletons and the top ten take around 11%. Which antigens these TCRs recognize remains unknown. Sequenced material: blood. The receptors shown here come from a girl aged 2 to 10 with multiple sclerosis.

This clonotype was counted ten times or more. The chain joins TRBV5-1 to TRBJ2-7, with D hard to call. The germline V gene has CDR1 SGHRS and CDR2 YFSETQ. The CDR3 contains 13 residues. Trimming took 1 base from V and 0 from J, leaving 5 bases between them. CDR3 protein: CASSLTASYEQYF. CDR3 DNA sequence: TGCGCCAGCAGCTTGACAGCCTCCTACGAGCAGTACTTC.

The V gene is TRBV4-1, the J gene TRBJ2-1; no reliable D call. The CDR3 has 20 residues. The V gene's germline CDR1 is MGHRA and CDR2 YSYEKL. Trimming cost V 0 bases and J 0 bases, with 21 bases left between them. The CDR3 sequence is CASSQERALMATSSYNEQFF. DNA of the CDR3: TGCGCCAGCAGCCAAGAACGAGCGTTGATGGCCACCAGCTCCTACAATGAGCAGTTCTTC.

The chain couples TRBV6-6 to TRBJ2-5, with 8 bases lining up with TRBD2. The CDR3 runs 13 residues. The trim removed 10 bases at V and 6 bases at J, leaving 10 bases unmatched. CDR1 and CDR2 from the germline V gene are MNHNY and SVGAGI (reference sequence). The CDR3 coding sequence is TGTGCCACCGAGAGTAGCGGGATACAGACCCAGTACTTC. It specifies CATESSGIQTQYF.